This note documents a single T cell receptor (beta chain) sequence. The antigen is undetermined. These data come from a study of OX40 agonist ivuxolimab in advanced cancers. Study-level background: Patient treatment consisted of intravenous ivuxolimab administration every 2 weeks at 0.01 to 10 mg/kg. Study observations and caveats: Undetermined was the antigen specificity of the expanded peripheral T cells. CD4+ T cells averaged fewer expanded clones than CD8+ T cells. Some patients who did not respond also had low normalized T-cell clonal expansion.

Profiled with immunoSEQ multiplex PCR; TCRdb holds only in-frame clones, not every one. The sample holds about 48,000 clones, roughly three quarters seen once. This CDR3 has 14 amino acids. CDR1 is SGDLS, CDR2 YYNGEE, per germline. The material sequenced was CD4+ or CD8+ T cells sorted from blood, taken in a trial of the OX40 agonist ivuxolimab. The V call is TRBV9, the J call TRBJ2-5, with 8 positions matching TRBD2. The J call may be wrong; the DNA end is better matched by TRBJ2-7. The receptor's source is an adult with an advanced solid tumor such as melanoma, head and neck, liver or kidney cancer. Here the CDR3 reads CASSPGTSTYEQYF. CDR3 in DNA: TGTGCCAGCAGCCCCGGGACTAGTACTTACGAGCAGTACTTC.